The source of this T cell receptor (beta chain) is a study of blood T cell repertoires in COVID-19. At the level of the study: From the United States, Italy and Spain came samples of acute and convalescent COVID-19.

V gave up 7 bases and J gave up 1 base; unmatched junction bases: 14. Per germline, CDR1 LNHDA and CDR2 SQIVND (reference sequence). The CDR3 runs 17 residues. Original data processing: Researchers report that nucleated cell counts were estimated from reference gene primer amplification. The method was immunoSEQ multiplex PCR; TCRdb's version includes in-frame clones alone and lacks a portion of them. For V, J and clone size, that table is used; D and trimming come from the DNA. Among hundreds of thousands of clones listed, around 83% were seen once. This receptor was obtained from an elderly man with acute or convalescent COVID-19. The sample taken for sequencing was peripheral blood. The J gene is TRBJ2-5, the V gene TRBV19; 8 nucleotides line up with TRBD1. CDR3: CASNTLGKGQGQETQYF. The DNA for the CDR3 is TGTGCCAGTAACACCCTGGGGAAAGGACAGGGCCAAGAGACCCAGTACTTC. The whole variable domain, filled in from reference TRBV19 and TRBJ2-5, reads DGGITQSPKYLFRKEGQNVTLSCEQNLNHDAMYWYRQDPGQGLRLIYYSQIVNDFQKGDIAEGYSVSREKKESFPLTVTSAQKNPTAFYLCASNTLGKGQGQETQYFGPGTRLLVL.